This TCR beta chain was sequenced for a study of shared T cell receptors in the human thymus. The germline V gene has CDR1 GTSNPN and CDR2 SVGIG (reference sequence). This CDR3 is 15 amino acids long. J gave up 4 bases and V 0 bases, and 6 bases lay outside the gene matches. Sequencing was performed with immunoSEQ multiplex PCR; in TCRdb, only in-frame clones are kept and a portion is missing. The sample carries hundreds of thousands of clones, over 75% recorded once. The same sample was also studied in work on human thymus T cells. That work contributes: Thymus tissue for the work was resected from patients undergoing corrective heart surgery. Thymic as well as blood repertoires seemed to favor certain V and J genes unevenly.

This sequence originates from a boy under two years old with a congenital heart defect. The sequenced sample consisted of thymocytes. This chain joins TRBV30 and TRBJ2-1; 7 bases fit TRBD2. DNA for the CDR3: TGTGCCTGGAGTGTCGGGGGGAGGACTTACAATGAGCAGTTCTTC. Translated: CAWSVGGRTYNEQFF.